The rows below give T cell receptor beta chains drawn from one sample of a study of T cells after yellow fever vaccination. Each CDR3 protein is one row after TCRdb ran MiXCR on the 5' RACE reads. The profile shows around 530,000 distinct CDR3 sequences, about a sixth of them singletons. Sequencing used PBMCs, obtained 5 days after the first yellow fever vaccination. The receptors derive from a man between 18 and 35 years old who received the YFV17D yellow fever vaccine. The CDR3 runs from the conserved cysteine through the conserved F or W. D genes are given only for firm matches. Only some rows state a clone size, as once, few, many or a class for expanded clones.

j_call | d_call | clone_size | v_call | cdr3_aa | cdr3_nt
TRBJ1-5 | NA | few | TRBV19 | CASSFGFGRSNQPQHF | TGTGCCAGTAGTTTTGGCTTCGGGAGGAGCAATCAGCCCCAGCATTTT
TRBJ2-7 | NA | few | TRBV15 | CATIAGQISYEQYF | TGTGCCACCATCGCGGGACAGATCTCCTACGAGCAGTACTTC
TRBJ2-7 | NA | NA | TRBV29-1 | CSGILFSEQYF | TGCAGCGGGATTCTCTTCTCGGAGCAGTACTTC
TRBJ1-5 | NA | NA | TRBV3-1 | CASSQDYLQPQHF | TGTGCCAGCAGCCAAGATTACCTTCAGCCCCAGCATTTT
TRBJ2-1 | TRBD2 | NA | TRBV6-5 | CASSYGAGGFYEQFF | TGTGCCAGCAGTTACGGGGCGGGGGGCTTTTATGAGCAGTTCTTC
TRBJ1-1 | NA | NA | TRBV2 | CASSVKGGNTEAFF | TGTGCCAGCAGTGTTAAGGGGGGGAACACTGAAGCTTTCTTT
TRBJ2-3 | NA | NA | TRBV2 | CASAGARDRTDTQYF | TGTGCCAGCGCTGGGGCCAGGGACCGCACAGATACGCAGTATTTT
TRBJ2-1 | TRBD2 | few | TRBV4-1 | CASSQSRGLAAWGEQFF | TGCGCCAGCAGCCAATCGAGGGGACTAGCGGCGTGGGGGGAGCAGTTCTTC
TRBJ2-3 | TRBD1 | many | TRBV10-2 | CASTATGGTDTQYF | TGCGCCAGCACGGCGACAGGGGGCACAGATACGCAGTATTTT
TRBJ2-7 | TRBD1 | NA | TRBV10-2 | CASSWDSRRSYEQYF | TGCGCCAGCAGTTGGGACAGTAGGCGCTCCTACGAGCAGTACTTC
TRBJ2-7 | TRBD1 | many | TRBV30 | CAWGTGYYEQYF | TGTGCCTGGGGGACAGGATACTACGAGCAGTACTTC
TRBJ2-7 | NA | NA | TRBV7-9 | CASSSKGSYEQYF | TGTGCCAGCAGCTCAAAGGGGTCCTACGAGCAGTACTTC
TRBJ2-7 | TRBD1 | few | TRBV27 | CASRLERGPGEQYF | TGTGCCAGCAGACTTGAGAGGGGGCCTGGGGAGCAGTACTTC
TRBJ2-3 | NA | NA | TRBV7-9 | CASSLNPPSTDTQYF | TGTGCCAGCAGCTTAAATCCGCCCAGCACAGATACGCAGTATTTT
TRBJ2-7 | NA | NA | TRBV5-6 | CASSLARQYEQYF | TGTGCCAGCAGCTTGGCGCGGCAATACGAGCAGTACTTC
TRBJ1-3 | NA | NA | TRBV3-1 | CASSRLDLGDTIYF | TGTGCCAGCAGCCGCCTGGACCTTGGGGACACCATATATTTT
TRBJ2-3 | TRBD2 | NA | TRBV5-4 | CASSPTSGGSGSDTQYF | TGTGCCAGCAGCCCAACTAGCGGGGGGTCCGGCTCAGATACGCAGTATTTT
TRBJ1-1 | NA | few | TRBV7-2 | CASSPSPGSTEAFF | TGTGCCAGCAGCCCCTCACCGGGGAGCACTGAAGCTTTCTTT
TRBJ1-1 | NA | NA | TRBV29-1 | CSVGSTASNTEAFF | TGCAGCGTTGGGAGCACAGCGTCGAACACTGAAGCTTTCTTT
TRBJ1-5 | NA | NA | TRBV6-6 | CASSTGYQPQHF | TGTGCCAGCAGTACAGGGTACCAGCCCCAGCATTTT
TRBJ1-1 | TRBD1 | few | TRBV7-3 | CASSNTGETEAFF | TGTGCCAGCAGCAACACAGGGGAGACTGAAGCTTTCTTT
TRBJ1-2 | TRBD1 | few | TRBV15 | CATSRAGTAYGYTF | TGTGCCACCAGCAGGGCCGGGACAGCTTATGGCTACACCTTC
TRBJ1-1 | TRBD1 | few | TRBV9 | CASSRDRVTNTEAFF | TGTGCCAGCAGTCGGGACAGGGTTACGAACACTGAAGCTTTCTTT
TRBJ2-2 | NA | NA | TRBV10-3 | CAISVHWDRTALGTGELFF | TGTGCCATCAGTGTACACTGGGACCGGACGGCGCTGGGCACCGGGGAGCTGTTTTTT
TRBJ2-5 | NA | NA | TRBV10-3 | CAISDSRQETQYF | TGTGCCATCAGTGATTCTCGACAAGAGACCCAGTACTTC
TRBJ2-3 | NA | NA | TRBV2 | CALSGPRDTQYF | TGTGCCTTAAGTGGGCCGCGGGATACGCAGTATTTT
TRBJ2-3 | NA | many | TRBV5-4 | CASSPPDSTDTQYF | TGTGCCTCAAGCCCCCCGGATAGCACAGATACGCAGTATTTT
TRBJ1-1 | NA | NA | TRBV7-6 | CASVGQGPTEAFF | TGTGCCAGCGTGGGGCAGGGACCCACTGAAGCTTTCTTT
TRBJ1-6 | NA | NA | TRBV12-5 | CASARGNNSPLHF | TGTGCTAGTGCCAGGGGTAATAATTCACCCCTCCACTTT
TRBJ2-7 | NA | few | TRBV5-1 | CASSPGYGGAYEQYF | TGCGCCAGCAGCCCAGGCTATGGTGGCGCCTACGAGCAGTACTTC
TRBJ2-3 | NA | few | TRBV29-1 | CSVEARFTDTQYF | TGCAGCGTTGAAGCCCGCTTTACAGATACGCAGTATTTT
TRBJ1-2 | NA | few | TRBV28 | CASSPLHFNYGYTF | TGTGCCAGCAGTCCCCTACACTTTAACTATGGCTACACCTTC
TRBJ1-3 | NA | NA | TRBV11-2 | CASSSWDPGSFSGNTIYF | TGTGCCAGCAGCTCCTGGGACCCAGGGAGCTTCTCTGGAAACACCATATATTTT
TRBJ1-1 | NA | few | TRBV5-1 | CASSLRPQGSTEAFF | TGCGCCAGCAGCTTGCGTCCTCAGGGGAGCACTGAAGCTTTCTTT